The subject of this entry is one T cell receptor (beta chain). Germline loops: CDR1 MGHRA, CDR2 YSYEKL. V lost 3 bases to trimming and J lost 6 bases; unmatched junction nucleotides: 9. The length of the CDR3 is 15 residues. This specimen belongs to a study of T cell changes during pregnancy in multiple sclerosis. The data were produced by immunoSEQ multiplex PCR, yet TCRdb's version contains in-frame clones alone and is incomplete. The sample consists of around 43,000 clones, 80% to 90% of them appearing once. V is TRBV4-1 and J is TRBJ2-7; 9 bases align to TRBD1. This TCR was recovered from a female donor with multiple sclerosis, enrolled in a pregnancy study. Sequenced here: CD4+ T cells from peripheral blood mononuclear cells, sampled in the first trimester of pregnancy. The CDR3 nucleotides are TGCGCCAGCAGCCATCCCGGGACAGGGACTCGCGAGCAGTACTTC. This sequence encodes CASSHPGTGTREQYF.